This record concerns one T cell receptor (beta chain) sequence. As yet, its antigen is unknown. The record originates from a study of long-term antiretroviral therapy in people with HIV. Findings and limits, study-wide: Investigators report no available data on ART adherence, viral resistance or therapy changes.

At survey level, the immunoSEQ assay was run in its v3.0 version. Using immunoSEQ multiplex PCR, the repertoire was profiled, and TCRdb retains in-frame clones only, with some absent. The table includes tens of thousands of clones, approximately 88% detected once. The V gene's germline CDR1 is SGHVS and CDR2 FQNEAQ. This CDR3 comprises 13 residues. The ends were cut back, 5 bases at V and 7 bases at J, with 12 bases in the middle. This chain joins TRBV7-8 and TRBJ2-1; D is ambiguous. This receptor was taken from a woman in her forties with HIV. The material was unsorted PBMCs, obtained 1.2 years after starting antiretroviral therapy. CDR3 protein: CASSHLKGNEQFF. CDR3 nucleotides: TGTGCCAGCAGCCATCTTAAAGGAAATGAGCAGTTCTTC.